The entry below describes one T cell receptor beta chain. Its antigen is undetermined. The data belong to a study of T cell repertoires in ileal Crohn's disease. About the research overall: The MI sample came from the proximal margin of the surgical specimen. Approximately 510 nanograms of biopsy DNA per sample underwent TCRB immunosequencing. Overall study findings and caveats: Clonal expansions were more frequent in active smokers than non-smokers at surgery. Every patient over 26.8% clonality showed endoscopic recurrence.

The method was immunoSEQ multiplex PCR; TCRdb's version includes in-frame clones alone and lacks a portion of them. The repertoire holds around 7,000 clones, around 82% seen once, with roughly 32% in the top ten. The CDR3 is 13 amino acids. V gave up 1 base and J gave up 4 bases, with 8 bases separating them. CDR1 is SGHDT and CDR2 is YYEEEE in the germline V gene. The time point: proximal margin of the surgical specimen (macroscopically non-inflamed). This chain links TRBV5-6 with TRBJ2-5; possible D gene TRBD1, 6 bases. The sequencing input was ileal tissue. This TCR was sampled from an adult with Crohn's disease. The CDR3 nucleotides are TGTGCCAGCAGCTTGACAGGGATAGAGACCCAGTACTTC. Encoded protein: CASSLTGIETQYF.